The 21 T cell receptor beta chains given below trace back to one sample, sequenced in a study of long-term antiretroviral therapy in people with HIV. Survey-level immunoSEQ v3.0 assays were run. The method was immunoSEQ multiplex PCR; TCRdb's version includes in-frame clones alone and lacks a portion of them. The sample has 16,000 or so clones, 77% seen once. Specimen: unsorted PBMCs, collected 2.1 years after starting antiretroviral therapy. Receptor source: a man aged 35 to 55 with HIV.

The V gene is TRBV19, the J gene TRBJ1-1, with 10 positions matching TRBD1. The CDR3 runs to 14 residues. With 3 bases clipped from V and 11 bases from J, the junction kept 9 bases outside the gene matches. Looked up from germline, CDR1 is LNHDA and CDR2 is SQIVND (reference sequence). The CDR3 region is CASSISGTGVDAFF. CDR3 nucleotide sequence: TGTGCCAGTAGTATCTCAGGGACAGGGGTTGACGCTTTCTTT.

V is TRBV11-3 and J is TRBJ1-2; TRBD1 matches 7 bases. Trimming took 0 bases from V and 1 from J; bases not matched to a gene: 2. Germline loops: CDR1 SGHNT, CDR2 YENEEA. CDR3 length: 15 amino acids. This CDR3 reads CASSLEGTVNYGYTF. CDR3 bases: TGTGCCAGCAGCTTAGAAGGGACAGTTAACTATGGCTACACCTTC.

The chain combines TRBV9 with TRBJ2-7; possibly TRBD1 for D (6 bases). The CDR3 totals 14 residues. Germline assignment: CDR1 SGDLS and CDR2 YYNGEE. Trimming shortened V by 0 bases and J by 2 bases, and 9 bases separated the two germline ends. The CDR3 reads CASSVGQATYEQYF. DNA for the CDR3: TGTGCCAGCAGCGTAGGACAGGCAACCTACGAGCAGTACTTC.

The chain is built from TRBV7-9 and TRBJ1-5; tentative D call: TRBD1 (5 bases). The CDR3 length is 14 residues. The ends were cut back, 9 bases at V and 7 bases at J, with 19 bases in the middle. CDR1 is SEHNR and CDR2 is FQNEAQ in the germline V gene (reference sequence). CDR3 loop: CASSGEGYGQPQHF. The CDR3 nucleotides read TGTGCCAGTTCCGGAGAGGGGTACGGCCAGCCCCAGCATTTT.

The V gene is TRBV18, the J gene TRBJ2-5; D remains unclear. The germline CDR1 and CDR2 sequences are KGHSH and LQKENI. This CDR3 has 12 residues. Trimming removed 2 bases from V and 4 bases from J, with 5 bases in between. CDR3 sequence: CASSPGGETQYF. Here the CDR3 DNA reads TGTGCCAGCTCACCAGGTGGAGAGACCCAGTACTTC. The full variable domain, rest sourced from reference TRBV18 and TRBJ2-5, is NAGVMQNPRHLVRRRGQEARLRCSPMKGHSHVYWYRQLPEEGLKFMVYLQKENIIDESGMPKERFSAEFPKEGPSILRIQQVVRGDSAAYFCASSPGGETQYFGPGTRLLVL.

The CDR3 DNA reads as TGTGCCAGCAGCTTCACAGACAGGGGACGCGGCTACACCTTC. Amino acid sequence: CASSFTDRGRGYTF. The chain has TRBV7-9 and TRBJ1-2; 8 bases align to TRBD1. This CDR3 comprises 14 residues. Germline lookup yields CDR1 SEHNR and CDR2 FQNEAQ (reference sequence). The trim removed 3 bases at V and 8 bases at J, leaving 8 bases unmatched.

This rearrangement joins TRBV18 to TRBJ1-1; D unresolved. This CDR3 contains 14 residues. V was cut by 2 bases and J by 5 bases, with 12 bases left in between. Per the germline V gene, CDR1 is KGHSH and CDR2 is LQKENI. The CDR3 coding sequence is TGTGCCAGCTCACCAAAGGGAGATGGGACTGAAGCTTTCTTT. Translated, it gives CASSPKGDGTEAFF.

This chain joins TRBV7-9 and TRBJ1-2, with a weak D call TRBD1 (5 bases). Germline V lookup: CDR1 SEHNR, CDR2 FQNEAQ (reference sequence). Trimming stripped 6 bases from V and 7 bases from J, with 21 bases between. There are 15 residues in the CDR3. The CDR3 DNA reads TGTGCCAGCAGTGTAGCGGGACGTAGGGATTCTGGCTACACCTTC. Translating it yields CASSVAGRRDSGYTF.

The table lists this clone with a few counts. This chain uses TRBV5-1 with TRBJ1-2; TRBD1 is a possible D gene (6 bases). Germline values: CDR1 SGHRS, CDR2 YFSETQ. With 3 bases removed from V and 3 bases from J, the gap between germline ends came to 12 bases. CDR3 length equals 14 residues. CDR3 sequence (DNA): TGCGCCAGCAGCTCACAGGGATTGTACTATGGCTACACCTTC. Translated, it gives CASSSQGLYYGYTF. Full variable domain (rest looked up from reference TRBV5-1 and TRBJ1-2): KAGVTQTPRYLIKTRGQQVTLSCSPISGHRSVSWYQQTPGQGLQFLFEYFSETQRNKGNFPGRFSGRQFSNSRSEMNVSTLELGDSALYLCASSSQGLYYGYTFGSGTRLTVV.

This clone has only one observation. This chain joins TRBV19 and TRBJ2-2; TRBD2 matches 7 bases. The CDR3 is 16 amino acids. J gave up 5 bases and V 7 bases, and 13 bases lay outside the gene matches. Germline CDR1 LNHDA, CDR2 SQIVND (reference sequence). CDR3 nucleotide sequence: TGTGCCAGTACACGACCCCGCCAGGGACTAACCGGGGAGCTGTTTTTT. This gives the protein CASTRPRQGLTGELFF.

V is TRBV9 and J is TRBJ1-5, with unresolved D. Trimming removed 1 base from V and 7 bases from J, with 3 bases in between. The V gene's germline CDR1 is SGDLS and CDR2 YYNGEE. The CDR3 is made up of 11 amino acids. The CDR3 loop is CASSVCQPQHF. DNA for the CDR3: TGTGCCAGCAGCGTATGCCAGCCCCAGCATTTT.

The chain carries TRBV7-8 and TRBJ2-7; 7 bases match TRBD1. The ends lost 6 bases at V and 5 bases at J; junction bases unmatched: 7. Germline CDR1 SGHVS, CDR2 FQNEAQ. The CDR3 extends over 13 amino acids. The CDR3: CASSKNRGNEQYF. The CDR3 DNA reads TGTGCCAGCAGTAAGAACAGGGGCAACGAGCAGTACTTC.

The rearrangement uses TRBV5-8 and TRBJ2-1; TRBD1 matches at 10 bases. Per the germline V gene, CDR1 is SGHTS and CDR2 is YDEGEE. After removal of 7 bases from V and 4 bases from J, the junction contained 8 bases not matched to a gene. The CDR3 runs to 15 residues. CDR3 amino acids: CASAETGGEYNEQFF. CDR3 bases: TGTGCCAGCGCCGAGACAGGGGGCGAGTACAATGAGCAGTTCTTC.

The V call is TRBV7-3, the J call TRBJ1-1, with 10 bases that match TRBD1. The CDR3 totals 16 residues. V was clipped by 5 bases and J by 4 bases; unmatched bases: 10. The germline V gene has CDR1 SGHTA and CDR2 FQGTGA. CDR3 region: CASSPVGTGESTEAFF. The DNA for the CDR3 is TGTGCCAGCAGCCCGGTAGGGACAGGGGAGAGCACTGAAGCTTTCTTT.

This rearrangement joins TRBV6-5 to TRBJ2-1; D is ambiguous. The CDR3 is 15 residues long. In germline, CDR1 is MNHEY, CDR2 SVGAGI. The V end lost 2 bases, the J end lost 0 bases, and 8 bases lay between the germline ends. The CDR3 reads CASSYGSSSYNEQFF. In DNA form, the CDR3 reads TGTGCCAGCAGTTACGGGTCCAGCTCCTACAATGAGCAGTTCTTC.

CDR3 in amino acids: CASSFASNYGYTF. CDR3 coding DNA: TGTGCCAGCAGCTTCGCGAGTAACTATGGCTACACCTTC. The chain combines TRBV5-8 with TRBJ1-2; no reliable D call. Trimming removed 2 bases at V and 1 base at J, with 6 bases between. In germline, CDR1 is SGHTS, CDR2 YDEGEE. The CDR3 covers 13 residues.

The chain is built from TRBV10-3 and TRBJ1-3, with no clear D. CDR1 and CDR2 from the germline V gene are ENHRY and SYGVKD. V was trimmed by 4 bases and J by 0 bases, leaving 4 bases between them. The CDR3 contains 13 residues. The CDR3 spells CAISGLSGNTIYF. CDR3 DNA sequence: TGTGCCATCAGTGGACTCTCTGGAAACACCATATATTTT.

The J gene is TRBJ1-1, the V gene TRBV5-1, with 9 bases that match TRBD1. The ends lost 4 bases at V and 4 bases at J; junction bases unmatched: 17. Germline CDR1 is SGHRS and CDR2 is YFSETQ. The CDR3 extends over 18 amino acids. CDR3 DNA: TGCGCCAGCAGCCCAACCGGGACAGGGTCCCAGAGTGCCACTGAAGCTTTCTTT. This gives the protein CASSPTGTGSQSATEAFF.

The chain carries TRBV5-1 and TRBJ2-1; D uncertain. CDR3 length: 13 amino acids. The germline V gene encodes CDR1 SGHRS and CDR2 YFSETQ. V was cut by 4 bases and J by 6 bases, with 11 bases left in between. CDR3 sequence (DNA): TGCGCCAGCAGCGAACAGTCTGGCAATGAGCAGTTCTTC. This codes for CASSEQSGNEQFF.

In its sample, this clone was seen once. The chain employs TRBV5-1 and TRBJ2-3; perhaps D is TRBD1 or TRBD2 (6 bases each). The germline V gene encodes CDR1 SGHRS and CDR2 YFSETQ. V lost 4 bases, J lost 2 bases, and 17 bases lay in between. The CDR3 is 16 amino acids. The CDR3, as DNA: TGCGCCAGCAGCGTGGGCGGGACACCCTTCACAGATACGCAGTATTTT. Translated: CASSVGGTPFTDTQYF.

The J gene is TRBJ2-3, the V gene TRBV5-1; the match to TRBD2 covers 12 bases. This CDR3 is built from 15 residues. V trimming: 3 bases; J trimming: 4 bases; junction bases outside the gene matches: 3. Germline lookup yields CDR1 SGHRS and CDR2 YFSETQ. The CDR3 DNA is TGCGCCAGCAGCTCTAGCGGGGGGGCCGCAGATACGCAGTATTTT. It encodes CASSSSGGAADTQYF.